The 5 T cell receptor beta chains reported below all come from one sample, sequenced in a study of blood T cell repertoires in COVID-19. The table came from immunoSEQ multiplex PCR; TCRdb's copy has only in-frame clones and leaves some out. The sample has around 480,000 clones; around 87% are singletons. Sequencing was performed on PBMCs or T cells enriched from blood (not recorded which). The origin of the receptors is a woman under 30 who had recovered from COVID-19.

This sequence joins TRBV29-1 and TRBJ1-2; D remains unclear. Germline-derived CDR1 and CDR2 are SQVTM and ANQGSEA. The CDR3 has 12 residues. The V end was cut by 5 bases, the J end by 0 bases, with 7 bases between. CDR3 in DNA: TGCAGCGTTCCAGAACCTAACTATGGCTACACCTTC. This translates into CSVPEPNYGYTF.

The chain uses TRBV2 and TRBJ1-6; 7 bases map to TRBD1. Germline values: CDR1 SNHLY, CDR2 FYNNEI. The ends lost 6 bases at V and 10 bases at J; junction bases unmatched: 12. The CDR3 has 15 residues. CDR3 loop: CASSGTGELESPLHF. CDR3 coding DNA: TGTGCCAGCAGCGGTACAGGGGAACTTGAATCACCCCTCCACTTT.

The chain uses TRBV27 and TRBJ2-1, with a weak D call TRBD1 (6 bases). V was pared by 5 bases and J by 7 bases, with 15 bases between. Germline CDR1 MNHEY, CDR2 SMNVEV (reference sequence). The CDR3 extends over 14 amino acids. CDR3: CASSRSDRPNEQFF. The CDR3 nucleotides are TGTGCCAGCAGTCGCTCCGACAGGCCGAATGAGCAGTTCTTC.

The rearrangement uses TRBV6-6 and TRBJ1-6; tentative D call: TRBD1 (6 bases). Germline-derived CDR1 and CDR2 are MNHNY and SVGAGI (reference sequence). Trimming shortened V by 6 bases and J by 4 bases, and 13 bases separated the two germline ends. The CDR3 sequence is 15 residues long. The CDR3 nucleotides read TGTGCCAGCAGCTCGGGACACCCATATAATTCACCCCTCCACTTT. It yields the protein CASSSGHPYNSPLHF.

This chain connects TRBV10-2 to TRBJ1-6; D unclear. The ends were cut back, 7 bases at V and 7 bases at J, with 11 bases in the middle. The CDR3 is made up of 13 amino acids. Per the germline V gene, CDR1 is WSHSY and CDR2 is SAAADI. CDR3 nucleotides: TGCGCCAGCAATCGGGGTAACAATTCACCCCTCCACTTT. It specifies CASNRGNNSPLHF.